Listed below are T cell receptor beta chains from one sample, sequenced in a study of blood T cell repertoires in COVID-19. Here immunoSEQ multiplex PCR was the method, and the copy in TCRdb shows in-frame clones only, minus some. The sample shows 40,000 to 60,000 clones, approximately 86% of them seen only once. Sequencing used peripheral blood. Receptors originate from a man in his forties with active COVID-19. The conserved cysteine and the conserved F or W are not part of the CDR3 here. A D gene is named only where the DNA matches it firmly.

d_call: TRBD2; v_call: TRBV10-3; j_call: TRBJ2-4; cdr3_aa: AISESSSGRGKNIQY
d_call: TRBD1; v_call: TRBV6-5; j_call: TRBJ1-3; cdr3_aa: ASSPTGRWNTIY
d_call: TRBD2; v_call: TRBV29-1; j_call: TRBJ2-3; cdr3_aa: SVVSASGSQDTQY
d_call: TRBD2; v_call: TRBV5-8; j_call: TRBJ2-2; cdr3_aa: ASSDQSGTRGNTGELF
d_call: TRBD2; v_call: TRBV5-1; j_call: TRBJ2-7; cdr3_aa: ASSLEAREGYEQY
d_call: .; v_call: TRBV7-8; j_call: TRBJ1-3; cdr3_aa: ASSLGTTSGNTIY
d_call: .; v_call: TRBV2; j_call: TRBJ2-7; cdr3_aa: ASSRLRTISYEQY
d_call: .; v_call: TRBV11-2; j_call: TRBJ1-5; cdr3_aa: ASSLGRNQPQH
d_call: TRBD2; v_call: TRBV7-9; j_call: TRBJ2-1; cdr3_aa: ASGGAGGHEQF
d_call: .; v_call: TRBV25-1; j_call: TRBJ1-2; cdr3_aa: ASSEAVGAGGGGYT
d_call: TRBD2; v_call: TRBV24-1; j_call: TRBJ2-3; cdr3_aa: ATSDSPGLAGTDTQY
d_call: TRBD1; v_call: TRBV3-1/TRBV3-2; j_call: TRBJ1-1; cdr3_aa: ASSPAPGQTNTEAF
d_call: .; v_call: TRBV18; j_call: TRBJ2-5; cdr3_aa: ASSPPSQAKTQY
d_call: TRBD1; v_call: TRBV7-9; j_call: TRBJ1-5; cdr3_aa: ASSSDRASNQPQH
d_call: .; v_call: TRBV7-2; j_call: TRBJ1-1; cdr3_aa: ASSLTGGGNTEAF
d_call: .; v_call: TRBV11-2; j_call: TRBJ1-2; cdr3_aa: ASSLVQEGGYT
d_call: .; v_call: TRBV5-1; j_call: TRBJ2-7; cdr3_aa: ASRAARGGSYEQY
d_call: TRBD1; v_call: TRBV29-1; j_call: TRBJ2-7; cdr3_aa: SVGRTGDTYEQY
d_call: .; v_call: TRBV11-2; j_call: TRBJ1-2; cdr3_aa: ASSLGPGLNYGYT
d_call: .; v_call: TRBV9; j_call: TRBJ1-2; cdr3_aa: ASSPGTPSRIGYT
d_call: .; v_call: TRBV9; j_call: TRBJ2-1; cdr3_aa: ASRGGLTNEQF
d_call: .; v_call: TRBV5-5; j_call: TRBJ1-1; cdr3_aa: ASSSLQGRGTEAF
d_call: TRBD1; v_call: TRBV6-1; j_call: TRBJ1-4; cdr3_aa: ASSEAGTAYEKLF
d_call: .; v_call: TRBV28; j_call: TRBJ1-6; cdr3_aa: ASSPPVGSNSPLH
d_call: .; v_call: TRBV15; j_call: TRBJ2-5; cdr3_aa: ATSRERSETQY
d_call: TRBD1; v_call: TRBV4-1; j_call: TRBJ1-1; cdr3_aa: ASSQGGTGGVGTNTEAF
d_call: TRBD2; v_call: TRBV4-1; j_call: TRBJ2-6; cdr3_aa: ASSQINLLGRGSGANVLT
d_call: .; v_call: TRBV28; j_call: TRBJ1-1; cdr3_aa: ASTRRGVMNTEAF
d_call: .; v_call: TRBV5-6; j_call: TRBJ2-1; cdr3_aa: ASSLGTAYNEQF
d_call: TRBD1; v_call: TRBV27; j_call: TRBJ2-2; cdr3_aa: ASSQGQGRDTGELF
d_call: TRBD1; v_call: TRBV6-5; j_call: TRBJ1-6; cdr3_aa: ASRWTGENSPLH
d_call: .; v_call: TRBV19; j_call: TRBJ2-3; cdr3_aa: ASSPLRSSDGGDTQY
d_call: TRBD2; v_call: TRBV27; j_call: TRBJ2-1; cdr3_aa: ASSFSGKGSYNEQF
d_call: .; v_call: TRBV15; j_call: TRBJ1-5; cdr3_aa: ATSRVEVGNQPQH
d_call: .; v_call: TRBV5-6; j_call: TRBJ1-2; cdr3_aa: ASSPNRVDGYT
d_call: .; v_call: TRBV5-6; j_call: TRBJ2-7; cdr3_aa: ASSLGAGSFYEQY
d_call: .; v_call: TRBV11-3; j_call: TRBJ2-5; cdr3_aa: ASSGRDGKETQY
d_call: .; v_call: TRBV19; j_call: TRBJ1-1; cdr3_aa: ASRQGRGPEAF
d_call: TRBD1; v_call: TRBV10-3; j_call: TRBJ1-4; cdr3_aa: AISGDRSGEKLF
d_call: .; v_call: TRBV24-1; j_call: TRBJ1-1; cdr3_aa: ATSENDYSRAF
d_call: .; v_call: TRBV28; j_call: TRBJ1-1; cdr3_aa: ASSYNRAGVGEAF
d_call: TRBD2; v_call: TRBV10-3; j_call: TRBJ2-7; cdr3_aa: ANSPSGGSYEQY
d_call: .; v_call: TRBV28; j_call: TRBJ2-1; cdr3_aa: ASSSVPDRYNEQF
d_call: TRBD1; v_call: TRBV9; j_call: TRBJ2-2; cdr3_aa: ASSPQAGQGAPGELF
d_call: TRBD2; v_call: TRBV5-1; j_call: TRBJ2-5; cdr3_aa: ASSLEGVAGGRETQY
d_call: TRBD2; v_call: TRBV28; j_call: TRBJ2-1; cdr3_aa: ASSFTSGRAVEQF
d_call: .; v_call: TRBV4-1; j_call: TRBJ2-3; cdr3_aa: ASSQERRGTDTQY
d_call: .; v_call: TRBV28; j_call: TRBJ1-4; cdr3_aa: ASSGASPPPEGEKLF
d_call: .; v_call: TRBV5-1; j_call: TRBJ2-2; cdr3_aa: ASSLLSTGELF
d_call: .; v_call: TRBV7-3; j_call: TRBJ2-1; cdr3_aa: ASSSGRGEYNEQF
d_call: TRBD2; v_call: TRBV7-3; j_call: TRBJ2-3; cdr3_aa: ASSRLAGGADTQY
d_call: TRBD2; v_call: TRBV30; j_call: TRBJ2-1; cdr3_aa: ACYTGTSGSNEQF
d_call: .; v_call: TRBV18; j_call: TRBJ1-2; cdr3_aa: ASSLTPSRGLYGYT
d_call: .; v_call: TRBV21-1; j_call: TRBJ2-7; cdr3_aa: ASRIPGGAAFYEQY
d_call: TRBD1; v_call: TRBV20-1; j_call: TRBJ1-4; cdr3_aa: SASGQGGEKLF
d_call: TRBD2; v_call: TRBV6-5; j_call: TRBJ2-5; cdr3_aa: ASSSVAGSQETQY